The clone carrying this T cell receptor beta chain came up many times. Antigen unknown. The data were taken from a study of neurological immune-mediated disorders. Synthesis of cDNA was accomplished via 5'RACE employing 10-nucleotide random UMIs. TCRdb used MiXCR to reprocess the 5' RACE reads, holding one entry per CDR3 protein. This sample yields 27,000 or so distinct CDR3 sequences, of which approximately 21% are seen a single time; under 20% belongs to the top ten. The V and J ends lost 2 bases and 8 bases, in that order; junction bases with no gene match: 12. This CDR3 has 15 residues. Germline V lookup: CDR1 MGHDK, CDR2 SYGVNS. Study-wide results and limits: None of the CDR3 amino acid sequences of expanded clones recurred across subjects, suggesting private repertoires in all groups. While HTLV-1-associated myelopathy showed the greatest TCR clonal expansion, multiple sclerosis showed the least, falling below healthy controls.

The clonotype comes from a woman aged 60 to 75 in good health. The sample consisted of PBMCs. The chain carries TRBV25-1 and TRBJ2-7, with TRBD1 matching 7 bases. CDR3 in DNA: TGTGCCAGCAGTGAACGAGGGGGCACCGGTGGAAAGCAGTACTTC. Its protein is CASSERGGTGGKQYF.